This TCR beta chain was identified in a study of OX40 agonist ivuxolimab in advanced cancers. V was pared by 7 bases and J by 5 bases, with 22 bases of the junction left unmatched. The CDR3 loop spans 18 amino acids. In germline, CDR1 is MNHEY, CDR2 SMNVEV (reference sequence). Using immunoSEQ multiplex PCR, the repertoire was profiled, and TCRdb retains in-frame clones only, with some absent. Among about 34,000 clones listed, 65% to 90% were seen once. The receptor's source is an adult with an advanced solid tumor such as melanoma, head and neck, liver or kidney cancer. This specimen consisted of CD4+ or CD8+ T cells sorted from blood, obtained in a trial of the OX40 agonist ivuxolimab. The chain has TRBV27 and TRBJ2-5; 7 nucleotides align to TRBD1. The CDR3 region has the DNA TGTGCCAGCATTACCCAGGGGGTAAGCGGCCCCCTCGAGGAGACCCAGTACTTC. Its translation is CASITQGVSGPLEETQYF.